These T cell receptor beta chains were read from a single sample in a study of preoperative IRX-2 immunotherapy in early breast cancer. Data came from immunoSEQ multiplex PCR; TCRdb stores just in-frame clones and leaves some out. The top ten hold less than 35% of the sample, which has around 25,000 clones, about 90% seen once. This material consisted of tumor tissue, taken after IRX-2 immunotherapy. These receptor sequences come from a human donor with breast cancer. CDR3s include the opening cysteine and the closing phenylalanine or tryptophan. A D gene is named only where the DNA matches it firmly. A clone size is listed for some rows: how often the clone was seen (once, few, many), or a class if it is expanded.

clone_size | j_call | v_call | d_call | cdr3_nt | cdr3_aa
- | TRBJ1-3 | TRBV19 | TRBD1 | TGTGCCAGTAGACTTGGGACAGGCCCTGGAAACACCATATATTTT | CASRLGTGPGNTIYF
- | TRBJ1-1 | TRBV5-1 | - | TGCGCCAGCAGCTTGTTTACGGGGAACACTGAAGCTTTCTTT | CASSLFTGNTEAFF
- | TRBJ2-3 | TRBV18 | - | TGTGCCAGCTCTATCTCGGATACGCAGTATTTT | CASSISDTQYF
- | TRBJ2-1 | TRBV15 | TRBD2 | TGTGCCACCAGCAGAGCTGATAGCGGGGGGTCCGATGAGCAGTTCTTC | CATSRADSGGSDEQFF
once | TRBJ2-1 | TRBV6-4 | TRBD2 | TGTGCCAGCAGGGATCTGGCGGGGGGGCCCCATGAGCAGTTCTTC | CASRDLAGGPHEQFF
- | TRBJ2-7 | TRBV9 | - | TGTGCCAGCAGCCCCCGAGGGACGGCCCCAGAGCAGTACTTC | CASSPRGTAPEQYF
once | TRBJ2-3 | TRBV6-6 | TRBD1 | TGTGCCAGCAGACTCGGGACAGCCCAGGGTGCGCAGTATTTT | CASRLGTAQGAQYF
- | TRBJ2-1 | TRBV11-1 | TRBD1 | TGTGCCAGCAGCCCCGGACAGGGTCCCTACAATGAGCAGTTCTTC | CASSPGQGPYNEQFF
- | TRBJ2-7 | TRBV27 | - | TGTGCCAGCAGTTTAAGCGCAGGGTCGGAGCAGTACTTC | CASSLSAGSEQYF
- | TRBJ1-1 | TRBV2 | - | TGTGCCAGCAGTACCTTTGGGGTTGAAGCTTTCTTT | CASSTFGVEAFF
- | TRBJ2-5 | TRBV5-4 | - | TGTGCCAGCAGCTTGGAGAGGGCGAGCGAGACCCAGTACTTC | CASSLERASETQYF
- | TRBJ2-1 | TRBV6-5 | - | TGTGCCACGTCCATACAAGACCCAAGCGATGAGCAGTTCTTC | CATSIQDPSDEQFF
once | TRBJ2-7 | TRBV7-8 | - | TGTGCCAGCAGCTCAGTGGACCCCGACGCGGGTGAGCAGTACTTC | CASSSVDPDAGEQYF
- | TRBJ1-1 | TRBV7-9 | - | TGTGCCAGCAGCTTAGCTAAGTCGAACACTGAAGCTTTCTTT | CASSLAKSNTEAFF
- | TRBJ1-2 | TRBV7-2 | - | TGTGCCAGCAGCTGGGGACCGGAGGGGAATGGCTACACCTTC | CASSWGPEGNGYTF
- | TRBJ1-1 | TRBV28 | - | TGTGCGTCCGGGACATCTAACACTGAAGCTTTCTTT | CASGTSNTEAFF
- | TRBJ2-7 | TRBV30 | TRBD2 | TGTGCCTGGAGCGGGGGGTACGAGCAGTACTTC | CAWSGGYEQYF
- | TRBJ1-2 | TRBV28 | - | TGTGCCAGCAGTCCCCCGGCCGTCCCCTATGGCTACACCTTC | CASSPPAVPYGYTF
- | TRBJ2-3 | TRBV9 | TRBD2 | TGTGCCAGCAGCGTCGGCGGGGGGGCCGTTGATACGCAGTATTTT | CASSVGGGAVDTQYF
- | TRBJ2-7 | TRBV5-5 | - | TGTGCCAGCAGCTCCGGACAGAGGGGCGAGCAGTACTTC | CASSSGQRGEQYF